Given below is one T cell receptor beta chain in context. cDNA was made from approximately 500 ng RNA using alpha and beta constant primers. Using multiplexing indices, alpha and beta chain libraries were generated apart by chain-specific third strand synthesis. Each CDR3 protein is one row after TCRdb ran MiXCR on the 5' RACE reads. The sample holds around 13,000 distinct CDR3 sequences, about 10% seen once. This entry is derived from a study of HIV-infected patients and healthy controls. The ends were cut back, 6 bases at V and 3 bases at J, with 15 bases in the middle. The CDR3 loop spans 14 amino acids. The V gene's germline CDR1 is SEHNR and CDR2 FQNEAQ (reference sequence). The repertoire came from unfractionated whole blood and reflected all unsorted peripheral T cells.

This chain joins TRBV7-9 and TRBJ2-7; a possible D gene is TRBD1 (6 bases). This TCR was sampled from an adult in good health. The sample taken for sequencing was blood. The CDR3 is CASRSPDSFYEQYF. In DNA form, the CDR3 reads TGTGCCAGCAGATCCCCGGACAGTTTCTACGAGCAGTACTTC.